The clone carrying this TCR beta chain has just a few counts. Its matching antigen is unknown. This CDR3 spans 16 amino acids. Germline CDR1 KGHSH, CDR2 LQKENI. V lost 2 bases, J lost 2 bases, and 16 bases lay in between. Stated treatment: oral pan-JAK inhibitor, 5-10 mg twice daily. The data belong to a study of CD8+ T cells in alopecia areata. The wider study: Oral tofacitinib, 5 to 10 mg twice daily, was given in an open-label trial. Findings of the study overall: Uncertainty remains about how baseline CD8+ expansion links to response, with one nonresponder. Patients showed less clear TCR sequence sharing than mice, possibly partly because of HLA diversity. Among the cells sequenced in scalp samples are also the resident alphabeta T cells of normal skin.

Extracted RNA was reverse transcribed, and the resulting cDNA served as sequencing template. Sequencing was performed with immunoSEQ multiplex PCR; in TCRdb, only in-frame clones are kept and a portion is missing. The table lists under 250,000 clones, 50% to 60% of them singletons. The specimen was CD4+ T cells sorted from blood, collected at week 4, from a patient treated with tofacitinib. This chain joins TRBV18 and TRBJ2-7; D gene unclear. The clonotype comes from a human donor with alopecia areata. This CDR3 is CASSPTHPGPTYEQYF. The DNA for the CDR3 is TGTGCCAGCTCACCAACCCACCCGGGTCCAACCTACGAGCAGTACTTC.